The clone carrying this T cell receptor (beta chain) was detected many times. Antigen: not known. The data were obtained in a study of T-cell reconstitution after alpha-beta-depleted transplantation in children. Study outcomes and limitations: As was reported, about two months after transplant, alpha-beta T cells came from several hundred expanded graft clones. Fresh T-cell production supplied most of the T-cell counts and diversity seen one year after transplant. From surviving recipient T cells and thymic progenitors came the high day-60 TCRbeta diversity observed in some patients.

TCRbeta library preparation incorporated unique molecular identifiers. TCRdb ran MiXCR on the PCR reads and lists one entry per CDR3 protein. The sample lists 120,000 or so distinct CDR3 sequences; under 30% were seen once. Trimming cost V 2 bases and J 12 bases, with 8 bases left between them. CDR3 size: 12 residues. The sequence derives from a male patient between 2 and 10 years old who had a stem cell transplant for chronic granulomatous disease, so the T cells may come from the graft donor. The sample consisted of PBMCs, mostly from graft donor cells, taken 180 days after TCRalphabeta/CD19-depleted stem cell transplant. The V and J genes are TRBV12-3 or TRBV12-4 and TRBJ1-6; D is undetermined. As DNA, the CDR3 is TGTGCCAGCAGTTTAAATGGGGAACCCCTCCACTTT. Protein: CASSLNGEPLHF.